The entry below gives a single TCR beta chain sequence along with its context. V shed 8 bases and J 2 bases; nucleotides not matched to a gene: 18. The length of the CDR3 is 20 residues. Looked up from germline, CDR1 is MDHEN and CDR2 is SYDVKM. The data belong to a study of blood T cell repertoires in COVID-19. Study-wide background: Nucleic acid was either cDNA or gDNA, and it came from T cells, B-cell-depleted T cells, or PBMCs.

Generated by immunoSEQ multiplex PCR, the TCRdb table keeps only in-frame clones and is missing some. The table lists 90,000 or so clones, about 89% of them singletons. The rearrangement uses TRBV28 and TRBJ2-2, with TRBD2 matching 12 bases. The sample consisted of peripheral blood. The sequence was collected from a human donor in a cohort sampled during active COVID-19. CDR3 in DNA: TGTGCCAGCGGACCCTTGGGGCTAGCGGGAGGGCCGAGCAACACCGGGGAGCTGTTTTTT. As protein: CASGPLGLAGGPSNTGELFF. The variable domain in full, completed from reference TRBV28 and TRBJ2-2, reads DVKVTQSSRYLVKRTGEKVFLECVQDMDHENMFWYRQDPGLGLRLIYFSYDVKMKEKGDIPEGYSVSREKKERFSLILESASTNQTSMYLCASGPLGLAGGPSNTGELFFGEGSRLTVL.